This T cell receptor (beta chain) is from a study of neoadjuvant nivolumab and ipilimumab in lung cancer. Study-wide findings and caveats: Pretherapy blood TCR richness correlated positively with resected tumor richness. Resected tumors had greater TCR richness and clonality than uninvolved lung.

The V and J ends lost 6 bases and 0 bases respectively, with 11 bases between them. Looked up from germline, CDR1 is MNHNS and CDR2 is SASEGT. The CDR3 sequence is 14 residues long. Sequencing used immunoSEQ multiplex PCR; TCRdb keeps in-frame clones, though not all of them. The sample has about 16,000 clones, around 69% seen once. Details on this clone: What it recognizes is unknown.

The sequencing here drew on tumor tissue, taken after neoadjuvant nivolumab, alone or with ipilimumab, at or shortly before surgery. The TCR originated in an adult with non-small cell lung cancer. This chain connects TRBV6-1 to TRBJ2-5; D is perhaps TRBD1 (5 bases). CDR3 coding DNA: TGTGCCAGCAGATTCGACAGAGACCAAGAGACCCAGTACTTC. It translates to CASRFDRDQETQYF.